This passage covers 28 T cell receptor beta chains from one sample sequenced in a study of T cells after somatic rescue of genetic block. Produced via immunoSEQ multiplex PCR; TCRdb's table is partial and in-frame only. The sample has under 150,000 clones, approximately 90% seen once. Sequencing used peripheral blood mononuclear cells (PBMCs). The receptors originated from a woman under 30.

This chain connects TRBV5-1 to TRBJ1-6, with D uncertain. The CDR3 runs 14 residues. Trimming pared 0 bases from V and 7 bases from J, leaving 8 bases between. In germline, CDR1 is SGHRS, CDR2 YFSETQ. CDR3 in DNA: TGCGCCAGCAGCTTGGACGGCCCGAATTCACCCCTCCACTTT. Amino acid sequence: CASSLDGPNSPLHF.

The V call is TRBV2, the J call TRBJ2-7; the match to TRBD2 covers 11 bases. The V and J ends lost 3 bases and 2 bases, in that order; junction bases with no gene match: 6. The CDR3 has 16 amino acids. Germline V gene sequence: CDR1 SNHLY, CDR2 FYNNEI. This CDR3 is CASSDPLAGGAYEQYF. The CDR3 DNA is TGTGCCAGCAGTGATCCTCTAGCGGGGGGTGCCTACGAGCAGTACTTC.

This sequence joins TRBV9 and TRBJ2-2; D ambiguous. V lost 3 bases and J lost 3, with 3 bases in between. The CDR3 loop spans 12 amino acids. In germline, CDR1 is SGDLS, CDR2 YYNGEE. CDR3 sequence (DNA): TGTGCCAGCAGCGCCGACACCGGGGAGCTGTTTTTT. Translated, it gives CASSADTGELFF.

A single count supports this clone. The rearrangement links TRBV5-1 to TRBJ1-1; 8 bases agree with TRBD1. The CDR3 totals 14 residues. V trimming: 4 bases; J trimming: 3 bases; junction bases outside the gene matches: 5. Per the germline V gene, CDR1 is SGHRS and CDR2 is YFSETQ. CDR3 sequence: CASSVRTGYTEAFF. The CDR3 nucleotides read TGCGCCAGCAGCGTTCGGACAGGGTACACTGAAGCTTTCTTT.

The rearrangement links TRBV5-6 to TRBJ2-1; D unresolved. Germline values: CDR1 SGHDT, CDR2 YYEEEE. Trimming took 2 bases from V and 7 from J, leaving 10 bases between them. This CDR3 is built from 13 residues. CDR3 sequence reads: CASSFQHTNEQFF. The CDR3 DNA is TGTGCCAGCAGCTTCCAGCACACTAATGAGCAGTTCTTC.

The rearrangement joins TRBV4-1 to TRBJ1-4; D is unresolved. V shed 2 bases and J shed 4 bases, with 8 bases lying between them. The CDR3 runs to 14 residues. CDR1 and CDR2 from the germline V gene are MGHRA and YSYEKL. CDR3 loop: CASSQLSGNEKLFF. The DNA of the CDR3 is TGCGCCAGCAGCCAATTGAGTGGTAATGAAAAACTGTTTTTT.

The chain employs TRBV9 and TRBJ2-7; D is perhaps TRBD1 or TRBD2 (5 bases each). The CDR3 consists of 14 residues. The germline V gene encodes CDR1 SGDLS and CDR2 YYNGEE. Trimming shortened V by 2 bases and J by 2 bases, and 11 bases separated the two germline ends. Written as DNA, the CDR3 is TGTGCCAGCAGCGTTCGGGGACGGCCCTACGAGCAGTACTTC. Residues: CASSVRGRPYEQYF. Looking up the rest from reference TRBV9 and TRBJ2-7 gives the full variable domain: DSGVTQTPKHLITATGQRVTLRCSPRSGDLSVYWYQQSLDQGLQFLIQYYNGEERAKGNILERFSAQQFPDLHSELNLSSLELGDSALYFCASSVRGRPYEQYFGPGTRLTVT.

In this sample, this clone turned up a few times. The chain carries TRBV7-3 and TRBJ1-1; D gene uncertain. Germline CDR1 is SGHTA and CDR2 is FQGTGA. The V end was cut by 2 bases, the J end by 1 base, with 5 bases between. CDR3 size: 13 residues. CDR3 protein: CASSLAQNTEAFF. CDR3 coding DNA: TGTGCCAGCAGCTTAGCACAGAACACTGAAGCTTTCTTT.

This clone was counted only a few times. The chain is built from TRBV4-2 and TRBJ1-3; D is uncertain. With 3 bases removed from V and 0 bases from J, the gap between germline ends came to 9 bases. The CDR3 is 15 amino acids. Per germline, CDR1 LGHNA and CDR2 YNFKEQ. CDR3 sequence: CASSHIQNSGNTIYF. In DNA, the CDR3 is TGTGCCAGCAGCCACATACAGAACTCTGGAAACACCATATATTTT.

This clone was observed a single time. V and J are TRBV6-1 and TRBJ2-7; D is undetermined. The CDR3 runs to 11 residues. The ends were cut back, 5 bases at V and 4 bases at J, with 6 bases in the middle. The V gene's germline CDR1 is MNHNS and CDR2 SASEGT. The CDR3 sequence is CASSQRYEQYF. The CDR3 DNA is TGTGCCAGCAGTCAACGGTACGAGCAGTACTTC.

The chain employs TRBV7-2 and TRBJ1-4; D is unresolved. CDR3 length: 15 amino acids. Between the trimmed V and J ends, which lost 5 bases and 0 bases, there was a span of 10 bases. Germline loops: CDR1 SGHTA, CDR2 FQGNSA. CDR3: CASSGLDATNEKLFF. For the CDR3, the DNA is TGTGCCAGCAGCGGCCTGGATGCAACTAATGAAAAACTGTTTTTT.

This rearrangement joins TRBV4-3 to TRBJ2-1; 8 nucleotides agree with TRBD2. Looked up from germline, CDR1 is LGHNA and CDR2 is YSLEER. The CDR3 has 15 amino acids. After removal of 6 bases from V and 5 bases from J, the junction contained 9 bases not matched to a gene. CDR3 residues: CASSRERGPHNEQFF. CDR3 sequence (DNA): TGCGCCAGCAGTCGGGAGCGGGGGCCACACAATGAGCAGTTCTTC.

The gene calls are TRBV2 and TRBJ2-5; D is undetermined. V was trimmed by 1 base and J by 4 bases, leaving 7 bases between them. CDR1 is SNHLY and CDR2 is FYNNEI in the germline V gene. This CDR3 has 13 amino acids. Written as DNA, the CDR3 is TGTGCCAGCAGTGAAGGGTACCGAGAGACCCAGTACTTC. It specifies CASSEGYRETQYF.

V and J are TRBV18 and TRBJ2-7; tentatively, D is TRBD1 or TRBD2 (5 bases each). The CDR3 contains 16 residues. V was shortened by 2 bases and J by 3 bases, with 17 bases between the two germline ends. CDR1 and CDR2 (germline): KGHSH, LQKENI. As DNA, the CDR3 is TGTGCCAGCTCACCATTGTCGGTGGGGGAAGGCTACGAGCAGTACTTC. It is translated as CASSPLSVGEGYEQYF.

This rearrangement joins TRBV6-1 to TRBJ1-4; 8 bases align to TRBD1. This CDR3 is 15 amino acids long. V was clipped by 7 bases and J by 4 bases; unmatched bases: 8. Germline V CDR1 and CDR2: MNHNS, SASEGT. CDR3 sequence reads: CASKLGQDGNEKLFF. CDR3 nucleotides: TGTGCCAGCAAGCTGGGACAGGACGGTAATGAAAAACTGTTTTTT.

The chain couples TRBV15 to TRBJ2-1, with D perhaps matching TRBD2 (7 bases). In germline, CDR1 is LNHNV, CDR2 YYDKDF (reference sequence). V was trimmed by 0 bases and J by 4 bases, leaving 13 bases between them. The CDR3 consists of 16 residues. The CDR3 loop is CATSRDGGGPYNEQFF. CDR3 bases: TGTGCCACCAGCAGAGATGGGGGGGGCCCTTACAATGAGCAGTTCTTC.

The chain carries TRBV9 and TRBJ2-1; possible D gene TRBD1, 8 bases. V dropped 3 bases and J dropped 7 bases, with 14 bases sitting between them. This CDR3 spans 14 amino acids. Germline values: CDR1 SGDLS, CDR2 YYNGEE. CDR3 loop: CASSGTGRENEQFF. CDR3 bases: TGTGCCAGCAGCGGGACAGGGAGGGAAAATGAGCAGTTCTTC.

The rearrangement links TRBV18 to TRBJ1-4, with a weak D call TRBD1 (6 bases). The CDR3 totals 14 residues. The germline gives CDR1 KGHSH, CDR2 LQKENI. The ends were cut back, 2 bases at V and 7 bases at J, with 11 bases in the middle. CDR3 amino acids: CASSPGGRTEKLFF. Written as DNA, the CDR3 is TGTGCCAGCTCACCAGGGGGCCGCACTGAAAAACTGTTTTTT.

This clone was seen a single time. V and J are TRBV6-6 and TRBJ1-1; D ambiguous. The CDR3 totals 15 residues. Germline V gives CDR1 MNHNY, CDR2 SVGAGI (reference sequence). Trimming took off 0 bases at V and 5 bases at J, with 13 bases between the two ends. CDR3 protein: CASSYSWVPPTEAFF. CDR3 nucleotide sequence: TGTGCCAGCAGTTACTCGTGGGTGCCCCCGACTGAAGCTTTCTTT.

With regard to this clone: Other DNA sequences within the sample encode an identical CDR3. The DNA for the CDR3 is TGTGCCAGCAGCCCACCAAGCACAGATACGCAGTATTTT. It yields the protein CASSPPSTDTQYF. J is TRBJ2-3 and V is TRBV5-4, with unresolved D. The CDR3 length is 13 residues. Germline CDR1 SGHNT, CDR2 YYREEE (reference sequence). Trimming took 4 bases from V and 0 from J, leaving 6 bases between them.

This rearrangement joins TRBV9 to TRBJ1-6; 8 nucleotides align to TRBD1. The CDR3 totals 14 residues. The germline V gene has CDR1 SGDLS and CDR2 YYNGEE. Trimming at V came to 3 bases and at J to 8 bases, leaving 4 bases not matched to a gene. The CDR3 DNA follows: TGTGCCAGCAGCGGGGGACAGGTAGATTCACCCCTCCACTTT. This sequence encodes CASSGGQVDSPLHF.

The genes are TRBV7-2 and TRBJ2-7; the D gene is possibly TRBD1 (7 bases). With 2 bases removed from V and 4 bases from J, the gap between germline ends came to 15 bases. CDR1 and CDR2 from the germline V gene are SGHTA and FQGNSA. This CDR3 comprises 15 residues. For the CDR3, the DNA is TGTGCCAGCAGCTTAAGGGCGGGACAGACTTACGAGCAGTACTTC. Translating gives CASSLRAGQTYEQYF.

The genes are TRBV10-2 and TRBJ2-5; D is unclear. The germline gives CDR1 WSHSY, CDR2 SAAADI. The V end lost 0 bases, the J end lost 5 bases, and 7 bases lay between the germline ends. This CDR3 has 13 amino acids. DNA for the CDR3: TGCGCCAGCAGTGAGTCTATGGGGGAGACCCAGTACTTC. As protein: CASSESMGETQYF.

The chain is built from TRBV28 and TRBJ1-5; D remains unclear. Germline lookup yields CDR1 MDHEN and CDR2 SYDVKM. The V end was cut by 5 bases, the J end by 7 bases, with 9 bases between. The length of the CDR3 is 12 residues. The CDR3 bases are TGTGCCAGCAGTGTTCGACGGCAGCCCCAGCATTTT. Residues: CASSVRRQPQHF.

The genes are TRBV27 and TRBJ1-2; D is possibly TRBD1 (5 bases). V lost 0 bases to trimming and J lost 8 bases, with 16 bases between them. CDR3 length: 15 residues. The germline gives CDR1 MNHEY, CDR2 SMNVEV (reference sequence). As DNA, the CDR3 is TGTGCCAGCAGTTTATCGGGACTCCCTAAGGAGGGCTACACCTTC. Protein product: CASSLSGLPKEGYTF.

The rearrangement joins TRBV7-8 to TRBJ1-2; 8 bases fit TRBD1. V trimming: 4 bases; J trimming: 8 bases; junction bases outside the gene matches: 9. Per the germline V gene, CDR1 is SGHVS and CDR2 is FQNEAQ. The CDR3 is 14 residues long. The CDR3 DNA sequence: TGTGCCAGCAGCTGGGACAGGACTGCTGGGGGCTACACCTTC. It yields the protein CASSWDRTAGGYTF.

In nucleotides, the CDR3 is TGTGCCAGCAGCTTAGGCGGCTATTCCTACAATGAGCAGTTCTTC. Translated: CASSLGGYSYNEQFF. The chain has TRBV7-6 and TRBJ2-1; the D is unclear. From germline, CDR1 is SGHVS and CDR2 FNYEAQ. Trimming took 1 base from V and 1 from J, leaving 8 bases between them. This CDR3 is built from 15 residues.

For the CDR3, the DNA is TGTGCCAGCAGCCCCTATAGCGGGGGGGCGCGTGAGCAGTTCTTC. Encoded protein: CASSPYSGGAREQFF. The rearrangement joins TRBV9 to TRBJ2-1; TRBD2 matches at 11 bases. This CDR3 is built from 15 residues. The V segment lost 4 bases and the J segment 9 bases; nucleotides outside the gene matches: 9. Per the germline V gene, CDR1 is SGDLS and CDR2 is YYNGEE.